The 12 T cell receptor beta chains in this list originate from one sample, sequenced in a study of blood T cells in healthy people across ages. Together with a sample-barcoded 5' primer, a J-beta primer mix was included in a second PCR lasting roughly 6 to 12 cycles. TCRdb processed the 5' RACE reads anew with MiXCR; each CDR3 protein has one entry. This table holds approximately 900,000 distinct CDR3 sequences, under 35% found once. The same data also contributed to another study, on T cells of mothers and their children.

Material: blood. These receptors originate from a woman in her forties in good health.

This clonotype occurred many times. The chain joins TRBV4-1 to TRBJ2-5; D unresolved. Germline CDR1 is MGHRA and CDR2 is YSYEKL. The CDR3 totals 13 residues. V was pared by 1 base and J by 3 bases, with 6 bases between. CDR3 region: CASSQGLEETQYF. In nucleotides, the CDR3 is TGCGCCAGCAGCCAAGGGCTAGAAGAGACCCAGTACTTC.

The chain uses TRBV5-1 and TRBJ2-7; a weak D match, TRBD2 (5 bases). This CDR3 is built from 15 residues. The V gene lost 3 bases and the J gene lost 0 bases, with 13 bases spanning the gap. CDR1 and CDR2 from the germline V gene are SGHRS and YFSETQ. The DNA for the CDR3 is TGCGCCAGCAGCTCCCTTAAAGGGAGCTCCTACGAGCAGTACTTC. Translated: CASSSLKGSSYEQYF.

The J gene is TRBJ2-4, the V gene TRBV20-1; D not resolved. Germline CDR1 and CDR2: DFQATT and SNEGSKA (reference sequence). CDR3 size: 14 residues. Trimming pared 3 bases from V and 13 bases from J, leaving 22 bases between. CDR3 loop: CSASYPANYNEQYF. CDR3 coding DNA: TGCAGTGCTAGTTACCCAGCGAACTACAATGAGCAGTACTTC.

In the case of this clonotype: A read error is possible here, since a much larger clone lies one base away. The chain uses TRBV6-6 and TRBJ2-3; D gene unclear. This CDR3 has 12 residues. In germline, CDR1 is MNHNY, CDR2 SVGAGI (reference sequence). The ends were cut back, 2 bases at V and 15 bases at J, with 15 bases in the middle. As DNA, the CDR3 is TGTGCCAGCAGTTACAAGTCAGATTTGCACTATTTT. It translates to CASSYKSDLHYF.

Turning to this clonotype: This clone may be a read error of a much larger clone one base away. The chain joins TRBV12-3 or TRBV12-4 to TRBJ2-1; D may be TRBD1 (6 bases). Trimming took 5 bases from V and 10 from J, leaving 15 bases between them. The CDR3 runs to 13 residues. The DNA for the CDR3 is TGTGCCAGCAGTCCAGGGGCCACGTACGAGCAGTTCTTC. It translates to CASSPGATYEQFF.

The rearrangement links TRBV11-2 to TRBJ2-5; 7 bases line up with TRBD2. The CDR3 is made up of 15 amino acids. Germline trimming cut 5 bases from V and 2 bases from J; bases unmatched to any gene: 8. The V gene's germline CDR1 is SGHAT and CDR2 FQNNGV. The CDR3 region is CASSQVLAKQETQYF. The CDR3 coding sequence is TGTGCCAGCAGCCAAGTACTAGCGAAACAAGAGACCCAGTACTTC.

In DNA, the CDR3 is TGTGCCAGCAGTCTCACAGGGAGGACGCAGTATTTT. Translation gives CASSLTGRTQYF. V and J are TRBV6-1 and TRBJ2-3, with D tentatively TRBD1 or TRBD2 (6 bases each). The CDR3 runs 12 residues. Trimming shortened V by 5 bases and J by 9 bases, and 12 bases separated the two germline ends. The germline V gene has CDR1 MNHNS and CDR2 SASEGT.

In this sample, this clonotype turned up many times. This chain joins TRBV6-5 and TRBJ2-7; tentative D call: TRBD2 (5 bases). The CDR3 covers 11 residues. Germline CDR1 is MNHEY and CDR2 is SVGAGI. Trimming took 2 bases from V and 9 from J, leaving 8 bases between them. As DNA, the CDR3 is TGTGCCAGCAGTTACGGTCGGGGGCAGTACTTC. Protein: CASSYGRGQYF.

At least ten counts were recorded for this clonotype. The V call is TRBV20-1, the J call TRBJ2-7; D perhaps matches TRBD1 (6 bases). V was trimmed by 0 bases and J by 4 bases, leaving 19 bases between them. The CDR3 loop spans 16 amino acids. Germline V gene sequence: CDR1 DFQATT, CDR2 SNEGSKA (reference sequence). The CDR3, as DNA: TGCAGTGCTAGAGACCTCCTAGGGGGTCTCTCGTACGAGCAGTACTTC. Amino acid sequence: CSARDLLGGLSYEQYF.

This clonotype was detected ten times or more. This sequence joins TRBV20-1 and TRBJ2-1; 12 positions match TRBD2. CDR3 length equals 15 residues. Looked up from germline, CDR1 is DFQATT and CDR2 is SNEGSKA (reference sequence). Losses at the gene ends were 6 bases for V and 6 bases for J; bases not matched to a gene: 9. The CDR3 loop is CSATTLAGGFNEQFF. DNA for the CDR3: TGCAGTGCAACCACTCTAGCGGGGGGGTTCAATGAGCAGTTCTTC.

There are many counts of this clonotype. The chain couples TRBV28 to TRBJ2-1, with 9 bases that match TRBD1. The CDR3 has 15 amino acids. Germline CDR1 MDHEN, CDR2 SYDVKM. V shed 4 bases and J 3 bases; nucleotides not matched to a gene: 4. CDR3 in DNA: TGTGCCAGCAGTTCGACGGACAGGGGCTACAATGAGCAGTTCTTC. Protein product: CASSSTDRGYNEQFF.

V usage is TRBV27 and J usage is TRBJ1-5; 9 bases map to TRBD1. The CDR3 covers 16 residues. Germline V gives CDR1 MNHEY, CDR2 SMNVEV (reference sequence). The V segment lost 5 bases and the J segment 10 bases; nucleotides outside the gene matches: 15. This chain's CDR3 is CASSPGTGLGWYPQHF. The CDR3 nucleotides read TGTGCCAGCAGTCCTGGGACAGGGTTGGGGTGGTACCCCCAGCATTTT.